The text below deals with one T cell receptor (beta chain). Which antigen it targets is not known. Within one base of it there is no much larger clone, and no base qualities were kept. TCRbeta CDR3 regions were amplified from genomic DNA by means of the immunoSEQ Assay, a bias-controlled multiplex PCR. Per the source publication's procedure: Nucleated cell counts per sample were estimated from amplification of reference gene primers within the assay. Sequence reads were collapsed and filtered to measure the absolute abundance of every unique TCRbeta CDR3 rearrangement. For each sample, productive Simpson clonality was calculated by taking the square root of Simpson's diversity index across productive rearrangements. The table was pulled from immuneACCESS by TCRdb, which kept in-frame rearrangements only. Such tables lose some clones; where checked, under half of the loss comes from unresolved V genes, and the rest has no known cause. The D gene and trimming were derived from the DNA, and the V and J assignments and clone size from that table. A total of 310,000 or so clones appear in this sample, roughly 87% of them only once. The top ten clones comprise roughly 8.9% of the sample.

Trimming costs V 6 bases and J 8 bases, and their ends lie 31 bases apart. The germline V gene supplies CDR1 MDHEN and CDR2 SYDVKM. Spanning cysteine to phenylalanine, the CDR3 consists of 18 amino acids. Of all the DNA, just the CDR3 is kept, 54 bases in frame from base 1. One collaborating source in Seattle enrolled patients during active infection and followed them longitudinally through the course of disease. Whole blood was collected in K2EDTA tubes by collaborating institutions according to the institutions' own protocols. Collaborator samples were shipped for TCRbeta analysis as frozen whole blood, isolated PBMCs, or DNA extracted from either sample type. These data come from a study of blood T cell repertoires in COVID-19 (dated by TCRdb to 2019 to 2021). About the investigation overall: Samples from collaborators originated in the United States, Italy and Spain and spanned both the acute and convalescent phases of COVID-19. The prospective study material was composed of cDNA or gDNA derived from T cells, B-cell-depleted T cells, or PBMCs. The dataset comprised deeply sampled blood TCRbeta repertoires from subjects exposed to, actively infected with, or recovered from COVID-19. A freely available public database, intended as a resource for researchers studying the immune response to SARS-CoV-2, is where the repertoires were released. Samples were obtained from the ongoing ImmuneRACE study (first 160 participants) and from 950 to 1,500 subjects provided by 6 global collaborators. The sample metadata nearly always contained a de-identified subject ID, COVID-19 status, age in years and sex. Where HLA class I and class II types were available, the types were taken from metadata supplied by the sample provider, not from assay-based typing. General study outcomes and caveats: The quantity of clinical and demographic metadata differed by source and by participant and was supplied without curation.

The receptor chain draws on TRBV28 and TRBJ1-1; the best D guess is TRBD1, with 5 bases matching. The origin of this receptor is a man aged 30 to 45 with COVID-19, enrolled during active disease. The sample comprised peripheral blood. In nucleotides, the sequence is TGTGCCAGCAGCCACGGGGGGGGACCGCCGCCCCTTTTCCAGGAAGCTTTCTTT. It encodes CASSHGGGPPPLFQEAFF.